The 3 T cell receptor beta chains below all came from one sample that was sequenced in a study of shared clonotypes between healthy human individuals. The method was immunoSEQ multiplex PCR; TCRdb's version includes in-frame clones alone and lacks a portion of them. The sample holds 1.5 million to 2.5 million clones, less than 95% seen once. As defined, naive CD8 cells were CD45RO-negative and positively selected for CCR7, with terminally differentiated effector memory CD45RA+ cells excluded. The sample comprised naive CD8+ T cells sorted from blood. These receptors originate from a man aged 18 to 29 in good health.

V is TRBV7-6 and J is TRBJ2-2; no definite D call. There are 12 residues in the CDR3. Trimming left V 3 bases short and J 6 bases short, with 5 bases between. Germline-derived CDR1 and CDR2 are SGHVS and FNYEAQ. The CDR3 spells CASSFLAGELFF. CDR3 in DNA: TGTGCCAGCAGCTTTCTGGCCGGGGAGCTGTTTTTT.

This rearrangement joins TRBV5-1 to TRBJ1-3; D might be TRBD1 (6 bases). The CDR3 runs 18 residues. Germline CDR1 and CDR2: SGHRS and YFSETQ. The germline V and J ends were trimmed by 0 bases and 3 bases, with 19 bases remaining between them. The CDR3 here is CASSLGTANDYHGNTIYF. The CDR3 DNA sequence: TGCGCCAGCAGCTTGGGGACAGCGAACGATTACCATGGAAACACCATATATTTT.

The chain links TRBV4-3 to TRBJ1-4; D gene uncertain. Trimming took off 5 bases at V and 2 bases at J, with 9 bases between the two ends. CDR3 length: 14 amino acids. In germline, CDR1 is LGHNA, CDR2 YSLEER. CDR3 loop: CASSGFRTNEKLFF. CDR3 nucleotides: TGCGCCAGCAGCGGGTTTCGTACTAATGAAAAACTGTTTTTT.